The 10 T cell receptor beta chains in this list originate from one sample, sequenced in a study of shared clonotypes between healthy human individuals (TCRdb year 2020). Library preparation was by the immunoSEQ multiplex PCR assay. This is the immuneACCESS table as TCRdb keeps it, with only in-frame sequences that have V and J called. A part of the clones is gone; compared with another copy, unresolved V genes explain less than half, and the rest is unexplained. A total of about 770,000 clones appear in this sample, 72% of them only once. Less than 2% of the sample comes from the top ten. What was sequenced was memory CD4+ T cells sorted from blood. The sample's cell subset or site, from its label and the paper: CD45RA-negative fraction. These receptors were obtained from a woman aged 25 to 39 in good health.

The rearrangement joins TRBV19 to TRBJ2-3; 11 bases fit TRBD2. Germline lookup yields CDR1 LNHDA and CDR2 SQIVND (reference sequence). The CDR3 contains 14 residues. With V trimmed by 8 bases and J by 5 bases, 6 bases remained unmatched. CDR3 sequence (DNA): TGTGCCAGTGGACTAGCGGGCGAACTAGATACGCAGTATTTT. This codes for CASGLAGELDTQYF.

Many counts were recorded for this clone. The chain recombines TRBV7-7 with TRBJ2-3, with 13 bases that match TRBD2. Per the germline V gene, CDR1 is SSHAT and CDR2 is FNYEAQ (reference sequence). The CDR3 is made up of 16 amino acids. V lost 4 bases, J lost 2 bases, and 3 bases stayed unmatched. CDR3 sequence: CASSSGLAGNTDTQYF. In DNA form, the CDR3 reads TGTGCCAGCAGCTCGGGACTAGCGGGAAACACAGATACGCAGTATTTT.

The V call is TRBV28, the J call TRBJ1-1; D is perhaps TRBD1 (6 bases). Trimming pared 4 bases from V and 3 bases from J, leaving 15 bases between. The CDR3 is made up of 15 amino acids. Germline assignment: CDR1 MDHEN and CDR2 SYDVKM. For the CDR3, the DNA is TGTGCCAGCAGTTCCCCGGGACAAGGTGACACTGAAGCTTTCTTT. It codes for CASSSPGQGDTEAFF. Supplemented by reference TRBV28 and TRBJ1-1, the full variable domain reads DVKVTQSSRYLVKRTGEKVFLECVQDMDHENMFWYRQDPGLGLRLIYFSYDVKMKEKGDIPEGYSVSREKKERFSLILESASTNQTSMYLCASSSPGQGDTEAFFGQGTRLTVV.

CDR3 region: CASSLDRDTEAFF. The CDR3 bases are TGTGCCAGCAGTTTAGACAGAGACACTGAAGCTTTCTTT. V gene TRBV28 combines with J gene TRBJ1-1, with D tentatively TRBD1 (5 bases). V was trimmed by 2 bases and J by 3 bases, leaving 7 bases between them. This CDR3 is built from 13 residues. CDR1 is MDHEN, CDR2 SYDVKM, per germline. Together with reference TRBV28 and TRBJ1-1, the CDR3 gives the full variable domain: DVKVTQSSRYLVKRTGEKVFLECVQDMDHENMFWYRQDPGLGLRLIYFSYDVKMKEKGDIPEGYSVSREKKERFSLILESASTNQTSMYLCASSLDRDTEAFFGQGTRLTVV.

The chain links TRBV4-1 to TRBJ2-5; tentatively, D is TRBD2 (6 bases). Judging by the DNA end, TRBJ2-7 fits better; the J call may be wrong. This CDR3 region has 17 residues. From germline, CDR1 is MGHRA and CDR2 YSYEKL. The CDR3 DNA sequence: TGCGCCAGCAGCCAGGCAACCGGGACTCGGGTTTACGGCGAGCAGTACTTC. Protein sequence: CASSQATGTRVYGEQYF.

The chain joins TRBV19 to TRBJ2-1; 13 nucleotides align to TRBD2. Germline V gene sequence: CDR1 LNHDA, CDR2 SQIVND (reference sequence). With 5 bases clipped from V and 8 bases from J, the junction kept 6 bases outside the gene matches. This CDR3 spans 15 amino acids. The CDR3 region is CASSSRTSGRYEQFF. The CDR3 DNA is TGTGCCAGTAGTTCCCGGACTAGCGGGAGATATGAGCAGTTCTTC.

As DNA, the CDR3 is TGCGCCAGCAGTGAGTCGAATGGGGACTTGGGCTATGGCTACACCTTC. Its translation is CASSESNGDLGYGYTF. V is TRBV10-1 and J is TRBJ1-2; D is possibly TRBD1 (5 bases). Per the germline V gene, CDR1 is WNHNN and CDR2 is SYGVQD (reference sequence). This CDR3 spans 16 amino acids. The ends were cut back, 0 bases at V and 4 bases at J, with 15 bases in the middle.

To note about this clone: Other DNA sequences from this sample encode an identical CDR3 as well. The chain is built from TRBV7-6 and TRBJ1-2; no definite D call. The CDR3 extends over 13 amino acids. V lost 5 bases to trimming and J lost 2 bases, with 9 bases between them. Germline values: CDR1 SGHVS, CDR2 FNYEAQ. The CDR3 DNA reads as TGTGCCAGCAGCCCGCAGGAGAACTATGGCTACACCTTC. Its translation is CASSPQENYGYTF.

The CDR3 sequence is CASSEPSGNYNIQYF. In DNA, the CDR3 is TGTGCCAGCAGTGAACCTAGCGGGAATTATAACATTCAGTACTTC. The chain joins TRBV6-1 to TRBJ2-4; TRBD2 matches 9 bases. The germline gives CDR1 MNHNS, CDR2 SASEGT. The CDR3 contains 15 residues. The V and J ends lost 2 bases and 7 bases, in that order; junction bases with no gene match: 6.

The J gene is TRBJ2-2, the V gene TRBV10-3; unclear D gene. The CDR3 is 14 residues long. Per the germline V gene, CDR1 is ENHRY and CDR2 is SYGVKD. V lost 3 bases to trimming and J lost 4 bases, with 9 bases between them. This CDR3 reads CAISDLGFTGELFF. The CDR3 coding sequence is TGTGCCATCAGTGATCTGGGCTTCACCGGGGAGCTGTTTTTT.